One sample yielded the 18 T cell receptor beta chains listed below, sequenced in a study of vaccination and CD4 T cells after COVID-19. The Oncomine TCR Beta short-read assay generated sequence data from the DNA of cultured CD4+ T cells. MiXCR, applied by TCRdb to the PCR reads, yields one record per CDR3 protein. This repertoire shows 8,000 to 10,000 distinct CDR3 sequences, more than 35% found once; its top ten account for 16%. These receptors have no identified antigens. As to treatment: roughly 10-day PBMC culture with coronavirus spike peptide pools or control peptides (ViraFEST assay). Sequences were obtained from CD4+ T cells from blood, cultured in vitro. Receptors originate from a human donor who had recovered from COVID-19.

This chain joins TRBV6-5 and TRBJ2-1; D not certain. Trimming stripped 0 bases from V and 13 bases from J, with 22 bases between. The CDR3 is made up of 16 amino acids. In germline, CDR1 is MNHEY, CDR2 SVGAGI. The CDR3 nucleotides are TGTGCCAGCAGTTACTCACCCTTCCAACTCGACAATGGTCAGTTCTTC. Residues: CASSYSPFQLDNGQFF.

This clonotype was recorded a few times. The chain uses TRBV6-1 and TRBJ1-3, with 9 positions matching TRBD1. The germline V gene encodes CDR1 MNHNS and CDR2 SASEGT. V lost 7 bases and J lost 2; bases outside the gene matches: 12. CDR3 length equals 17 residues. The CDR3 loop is CASTPSGTGWAGNTIYF. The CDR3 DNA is TGTGCCAGCACCCCCTCCGGGACAGGGTGGGCTGGAAACACCATATATTTT.

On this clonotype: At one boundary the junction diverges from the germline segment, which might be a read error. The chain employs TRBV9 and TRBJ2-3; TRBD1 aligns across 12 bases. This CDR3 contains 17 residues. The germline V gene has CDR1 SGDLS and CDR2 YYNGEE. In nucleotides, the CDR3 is TGTGCCAGCAGCGTAGAGGGACAGGGGGCGAGTACAGGTACGCAGTATTTT. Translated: CASSVEGQGASTGTQYF.

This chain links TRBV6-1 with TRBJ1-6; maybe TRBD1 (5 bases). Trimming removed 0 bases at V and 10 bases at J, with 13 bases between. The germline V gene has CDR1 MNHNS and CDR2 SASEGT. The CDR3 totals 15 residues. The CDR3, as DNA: TGTGCCAGCAGTGAAGCCCAGGGTCGGTACTCACCCCTCCACTTT. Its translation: CASSEAQGRYSPLHF.

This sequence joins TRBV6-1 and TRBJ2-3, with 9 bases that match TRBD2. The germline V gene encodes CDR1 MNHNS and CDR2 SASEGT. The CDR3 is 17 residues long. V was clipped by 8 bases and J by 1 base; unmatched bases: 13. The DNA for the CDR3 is TGTGCCAGCCGCTGGACTCCAGCGGGGGGAGGCACAGATACGCAGTATTTT. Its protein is CASRWTPAGGGTDTQYF.

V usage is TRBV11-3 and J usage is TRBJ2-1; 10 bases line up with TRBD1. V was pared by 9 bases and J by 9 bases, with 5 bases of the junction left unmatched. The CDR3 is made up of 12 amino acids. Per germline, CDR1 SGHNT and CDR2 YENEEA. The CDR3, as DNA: TGTGCCAGTGGACAGGGGGGGAGTGAGCAGTTCTTC. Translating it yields CASGQGGSEQFF.

Here the CDR3 DNA reads TGTGCCAGCAGCTTACTCGGGGTCGGGAACACTGAAGCTTTCTTT. It is translated as CASSLLGVGNTEAFF. This chain uses TRBV11-3 with TRBJ1-1; D unclear. The germline gives CDR1 SGHNT, CDR2 YENEEA. The CDR3 runs 15 residues. Trimming left V 2 bases short and J 1 base short, with 11 bases between.

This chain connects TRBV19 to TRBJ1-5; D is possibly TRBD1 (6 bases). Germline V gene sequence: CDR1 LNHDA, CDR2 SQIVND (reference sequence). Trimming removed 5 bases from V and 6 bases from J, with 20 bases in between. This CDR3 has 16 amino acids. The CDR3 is CASSPGGPFVGQPQHF. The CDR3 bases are TGTGCCAGTAGTCCTGGGGGCCCCTTTGTTGGTCAGCCCCAGCATTTT.

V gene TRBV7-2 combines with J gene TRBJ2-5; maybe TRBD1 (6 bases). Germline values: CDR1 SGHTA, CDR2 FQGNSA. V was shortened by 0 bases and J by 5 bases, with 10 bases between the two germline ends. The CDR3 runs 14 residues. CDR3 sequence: CASSLAGTRETQYF. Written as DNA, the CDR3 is TGTGCCAGCAGCTTAGCGGGGACACGGGAGACCCAGTACTTC.

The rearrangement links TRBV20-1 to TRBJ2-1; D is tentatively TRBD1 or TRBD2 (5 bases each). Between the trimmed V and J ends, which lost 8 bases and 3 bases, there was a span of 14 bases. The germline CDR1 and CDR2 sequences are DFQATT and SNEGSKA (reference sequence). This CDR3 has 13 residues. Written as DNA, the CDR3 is TGCAGTTCCCAAGGGGCGGGCTACAATGAGCAGTTCTTC. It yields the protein CSSQGAGYNEQFF.

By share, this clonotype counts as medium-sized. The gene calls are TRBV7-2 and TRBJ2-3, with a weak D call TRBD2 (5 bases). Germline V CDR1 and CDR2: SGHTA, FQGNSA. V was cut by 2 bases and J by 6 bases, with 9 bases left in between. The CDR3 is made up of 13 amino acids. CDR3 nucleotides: TGTGCCAGCAGCTTACGGCGGGCGGATACGCAGTATTTT. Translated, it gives CASSLRRADTQYF.

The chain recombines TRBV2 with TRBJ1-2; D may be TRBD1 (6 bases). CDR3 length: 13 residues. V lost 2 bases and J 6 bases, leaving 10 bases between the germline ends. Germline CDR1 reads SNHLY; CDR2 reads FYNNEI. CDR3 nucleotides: TGTGCCAGCAGTGAAATCAGGGGAAATGGCTACACCTTC. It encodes CASSEIRGNGYTF.

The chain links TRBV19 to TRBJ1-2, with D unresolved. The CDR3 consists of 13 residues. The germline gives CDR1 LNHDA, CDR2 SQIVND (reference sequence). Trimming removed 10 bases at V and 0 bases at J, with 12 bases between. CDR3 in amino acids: CATNPASNYGYTF. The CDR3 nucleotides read TGTGCCACCAATCCAGCCTCTAACTATGGCTACACCTTC.

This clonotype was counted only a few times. CDR3 protein: CASSGGLPDTQYF. For the CDR3, the DNA is TGTGCCAGCAGCGGGGGCCTTCCGGATACGCAGTATTTT. The genes are TRBV7-6 and TRBJ2-3, with D possibly matching TRBD1 (6 bases). Per the germline V gene, CDR1 is SGHVS and CDR2 is FNYEAQ. Deletions cut 5 bases from V and 6 bases from J, with 12 bases between. This CDR3 is built from 13 residues.

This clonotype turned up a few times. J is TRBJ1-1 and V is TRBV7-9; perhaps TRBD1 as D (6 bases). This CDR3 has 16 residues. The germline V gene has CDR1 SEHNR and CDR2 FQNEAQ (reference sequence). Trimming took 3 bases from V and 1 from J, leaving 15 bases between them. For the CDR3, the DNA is TGTGCCAGCAGCTTCTCCAGGGGTCGCGGGAACACTGAAGCTTTCTTT. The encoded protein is CASSFSRGRGNTEAFF.

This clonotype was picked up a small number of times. The CDR3 coding sequence is TGTGCCAGCAGTGTTGGGGGCAGCACAGATACGCAGTATTTT. Its protein product is CASSVGGSTDTQYF. The chain has TRBV2 and TRBJ2-3, with D tentatively TRBD1 (6 bases). This CDR3 has 14 residues. The V gene lost 4 bases and the J gene lost 0 bases, with 8 bases spanning the gap. Germline lookup yields CDR1 SNHLY and CDR2 FYNNEI.

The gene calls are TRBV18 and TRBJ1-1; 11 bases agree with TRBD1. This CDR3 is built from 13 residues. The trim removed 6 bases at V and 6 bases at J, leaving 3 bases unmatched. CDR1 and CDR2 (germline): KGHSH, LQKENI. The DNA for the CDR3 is TGTGCCAGCTCCCGGGGACAGGGGGCTGAAGCTTTCTTT. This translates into CASSRGQGAEAFF.

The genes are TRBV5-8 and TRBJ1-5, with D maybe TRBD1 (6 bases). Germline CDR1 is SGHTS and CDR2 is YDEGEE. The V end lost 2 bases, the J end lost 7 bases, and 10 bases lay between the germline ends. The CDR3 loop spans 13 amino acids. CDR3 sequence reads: CASSLNRDQPQHF. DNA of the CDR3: TGTGCCAGCAGCTTAAACAGGGACCAGCCCCAGCATTTT. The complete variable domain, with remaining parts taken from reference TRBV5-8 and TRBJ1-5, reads EAGVTQSPTHLIKTRGQQATLRCSPISGHTSVYWYQQALGLGLQFLLWYDEGEERNRGNFPPRFSGRQFPNYSSELNVNALELEDSALYLCASSLNRDQPQHFGDGTRLSIL.